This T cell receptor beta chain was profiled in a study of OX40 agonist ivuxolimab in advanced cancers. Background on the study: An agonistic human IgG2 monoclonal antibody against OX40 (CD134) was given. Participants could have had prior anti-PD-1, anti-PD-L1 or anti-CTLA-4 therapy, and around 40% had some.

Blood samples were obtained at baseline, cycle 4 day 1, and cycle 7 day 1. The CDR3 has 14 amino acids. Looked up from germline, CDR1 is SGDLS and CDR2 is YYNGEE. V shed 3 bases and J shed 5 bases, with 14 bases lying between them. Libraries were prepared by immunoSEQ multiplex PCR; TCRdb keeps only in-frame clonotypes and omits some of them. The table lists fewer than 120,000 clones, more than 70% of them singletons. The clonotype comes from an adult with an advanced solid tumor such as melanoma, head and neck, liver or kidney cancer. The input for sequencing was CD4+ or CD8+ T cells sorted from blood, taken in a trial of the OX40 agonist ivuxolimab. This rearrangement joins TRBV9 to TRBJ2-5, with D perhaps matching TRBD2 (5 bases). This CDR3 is CASSGSGTGETQYF. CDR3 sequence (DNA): TGTGCCAGCAGCGGTTCGGGAACCGGGGAGACCCAGTACTTC.